This T cell receptor beta chain was captured by sequencing in a study of long-term antiretroviral therapy in people with HIV. This CDR3 contains 13 residues. V lost 8 bases and J lost 8, with 15 bases in between. Germline CDR1 reads MNHNY; CDR2 reads SVGAGI (reference sequence). Points on this clone: Its antigen remains unidentified.

In each sample, roughly 0.9-10 million cryopreserved PBMC were present before DNA extraction. It was version v3.0 of the immunoSEQ assay that was run at survey level. Some clones are missing from TCRdb's copy, which holds only in-frame ones; the method was immunoSEQ multiplex PCR. The sample comprises 35,000 to 55,000 clones, roughly 96% of which are singletons, and about 2.5% rests with the top ten. Whole-study findings and limits: Clones expanded before ART dominated the repertoire at all time points. ART adherence, viral resistance and therapy changes were undocumented. Upon ART, diversity increased but remained lower than transplant donor controls.

J is TRBJ2-2 and V is TRBV6-6; D remains unclear. This clonotype originated in a woman aged 50 to 60 with HIV. The material was unsorted PBMCs, obtained 3.7 years after starting antiretroviral therapy. CDR3 amino acids: CASALEILGELFF. CDR3 DNA: TGTGCCAGCGCCCTAGAGATCTTGGGGGAGCTGTTTTTT.